A single sample gave rise to the 9 T cell receptor beta chains below, sequenced in a study of vaccination and CD4 T cells after COVID-19. Researchers used the Oncomine TCR Beta short-read assay to sequence DNA from cultured CD4+ T cells. One entry per CDR3 protein results from TCRdb running MiXCR on the PCR reads. The top ten hold 6.3% of the sample, which has more than 15,000 distinct CDR3 sequences, roughly 46% seen once. These receptors' targets are unknown. Treatment reported: approximately nine-day PBMC culture with coronavirus spike peptide pools or control peptides (ViraFEST assay). The specimen comprised CD4+ T cells from blood, cultured in vitro, sampled before SARS-CoV-2 vaccination. Source of these receptors: a human donor who had recovered from COVID-19.

This clonotype appeared a few times. This chain links TRBV6-1 with TRBJ2-7; TRBD1 matches at 9 bases. The CDR3 contains 15 residues. V lost 4 bases to trimming and J lost 4 bases; unmatched junction nucleotides: 8. CDR1 and CDR2 (germline): MNHNS, SASEGT. As DNA, the CDR3 is TGTGCCAGCAGTGCTTCCGGGACAGGGATATACGAGCAGTACTTC. Protein product: CASSASGTGIYEQYF.

The chain carries TRBV6-1 and TRBJ1-2; TRBD1 agrees at 7 bases. Looked up from germline, CDR1 is MNHNS and CDR2 is SASEGT. This CDR3 is built from 15 residues. Trimming cost V 5 bases and J 7 bases; bases outside gene matches: 13. CDR3 sequence reads: CASSRQDRVMSGYTF. For the CDR3, the DNA is TGTGCCAGCAGTCGACAAGACAGGGTGATGAGTGGCTACACCTTC.

The chain employs TRBV27 and TRBJ1-5, with D maybe TRBD1 (5 bases). V lost 2 bases and J 1 base, leaving 18 bases between the germline ends. The CDR3 has 18 amino acids. The V gene's germline CDR1 is MNHEY and CDR2 SMNVEV (reference sequence). The CDR3 region has the DNA TGTGCCAGCAGTTTAGGCCAGGGCGCCGGTTGGAGCAATCAGCCCCAGCATTTT. Translated: CASSLGQGAGWSNQPQHF.

V is TRBV6-4 and J is TRBJ1-1; D gene ambiguous. Deletions cut 4 bases from V and 1 base from J, with 7 bases between. The CDR3 length is 13 residues. Germline CDR1 MRHNA, CDR2 SNTAGT. The CDR3 nucleotides are TGTGCCAGCAGTGTAGAGGAGAACACTGAAGCTTTCTTT. Protein sequence: CASSVEENTEAFF.

This clonotype has a single count. The chain employs TRBV27 and TRBJ2-2, with 7 nucleotides matching TRBD1. This CDR3 has 15 residues. V was clipped by 4 bases and J by 3 bases; unmatched bases: 5. Germline V gene lookup returns CDR1 MNHEY and CDR2 SMNVEV (reference sequence). The chain's CDR3 is CASSYNRGDTGELFF. The CDR3 region has the DNA TGTGCCAGCAGTTACAACAGGGGTGACACCGGGGAGCTGTTTTTT.

This clonotype has only a few counts. This chain links TRBV7-2 with TRBJ2-4; TRBD2 aligns across 7 bases. This CDR3 comprises 14 residues. Germline-derived CDR1 and CDR2 are SGHTA and FQGNSA. J lost 1 base, V lost 8 bases, and 5 bases had no gene match. The CDR3 sequence: CASGLAEAKNIQYF. The DNA for the CDR3 is TGTGCCAGCGGGCTAGCGGAGGCCAAAAACATTCAGTACTTC.

This rearrangement joins TRBV10-3 to TRBJ2-3; a weak D match, TRBD2 (7 bases). Germline loops: CDR1 ENHRY, CDR2 SYGVKD. This CDR3 region has 15 residues. Trimming removed 10 bases from V and 0 bases from J, with 17 bases in between. CDR3 sequence reads: CATSRGASSTDTQYF. Here the CDR3 DNA reads TGTGCCACCTCCCGGGGGGCCTCTAGCACAGATACGCAGTATTTT.

The V call is TRBV6-1, the J call TRBJ2-1; 10 nucleotides agree with TRBD2. V trimming: 2 bases; J trimming: 6 bases; junction bases outside the gene matches: 7. The germline CDR1 and CDR2 sequences are MNHNS and SASEGT. The CDR3 contains 16 residues. The CDR3 DNA reads TGTGCCAGCAGTGAAAGGAGGGCTAGCGGGGGCAATGAGCAGTTCTTC. It is translated as CASSERRASGGNEQFF.

Details on this clonotype: Given a much more abundant clone one base away, this may be a read error. DNA of the CDR3: TGCAGTGCTAGAAGGACCGGGACGAGGTATGGCTACACCTTC. Translation gives CSARRTGTRYGYTF. The chain combines TRBV20-1 with TRBJ1-2, with D tentatively TRBD1 (5 bases). The CDR3 covers 14 residues. The germline gives CDR1 DFQATT, CDR2 SNEGSKA (reference sequence). Between the trimmed V and J ends, which lost 2 bases and 5 bases, there was a span of 15 bases.